This entry features one T cell receptor beta chain sequence. As yet, its antigen is unknown. PCR was performed using 60 Vbeta and 13 Jbeta primers. Only in-frame clones appear in the TCRdb table, and some are missing; sequencing was by immunoSEQ multiplex PCR. The table lists some 150,000 clones, about four fifths of them singletons. This specimen belongs to a study of cytomegalovirus exposure and HLA in healthy donors. Study-level background: A data release that came early held roughly 80 million unique TCRs from HLA-typed donors. Study results and caveats: The study flagged some 180 TCR beta chains as cytomegalovirus-associated. Association with HLA alleles at 0.05 false discovery rate was found for around 17,000 TCR beta sequences in a later analysis. Later on, a genetic analysis was performed. It linked a missense variant in DCLRE1C with V- and J-gene trimming of TCR beta.

The germline V gene encodes CDR1 SGDLS and CDR2 YYNGEE. Trimming took off 0 bases at V and 1 base at J, with 5 bases between the two ends. This CDR3 is 14 amino acids long. The chain carries TRBV9 and TRBJ2-1; no reliable D call. The TCR sequence derives from a man aged 25 to 40 in good health and CMV-seronegative. Sequencing was carried out using PBMCs. The CDR3 loop reads CASSVDSSYNEQFF. The CDR3 DNA reads as TGTGCCAGCAGCGTAGACTCATCCTACAATGAGCAGTTCTTC.